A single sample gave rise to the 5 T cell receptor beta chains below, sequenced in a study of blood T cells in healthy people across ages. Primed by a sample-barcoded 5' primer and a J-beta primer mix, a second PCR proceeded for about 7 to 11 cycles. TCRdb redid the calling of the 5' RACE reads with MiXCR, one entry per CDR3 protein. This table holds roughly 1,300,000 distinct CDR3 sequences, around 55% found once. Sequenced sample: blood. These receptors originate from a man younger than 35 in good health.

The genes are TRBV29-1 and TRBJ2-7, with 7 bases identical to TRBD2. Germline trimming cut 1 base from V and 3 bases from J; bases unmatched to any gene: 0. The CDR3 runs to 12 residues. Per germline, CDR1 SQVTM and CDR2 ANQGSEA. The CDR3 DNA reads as TGCAGCGTTGAAGGGGACTACTACGAGCAGTACTTC. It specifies CSVEGDYYEQYF.

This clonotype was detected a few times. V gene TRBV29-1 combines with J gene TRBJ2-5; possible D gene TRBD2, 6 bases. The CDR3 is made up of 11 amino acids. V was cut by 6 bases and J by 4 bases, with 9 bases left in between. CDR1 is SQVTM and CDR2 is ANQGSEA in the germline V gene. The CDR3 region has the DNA TGCAGCGTAAAAGCGGGAGAGACCCAGTACTTC. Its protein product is CSVKAGETQYF.

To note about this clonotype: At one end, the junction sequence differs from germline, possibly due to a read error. The DNA of the CDR3 is TGTGCCACGGCGGACAGCCAGATTTCCGCAACTGATGAAAAACTGTTTTTT. Residues: CATADSQISATDEKLFF. This chain links TRBV28 with TRBJ1-4; TRBD1 might be the D (6 bases). There are 17 residues in the CDR3. Germline CDR1 MDHEN, CDR2 SYDVKM.

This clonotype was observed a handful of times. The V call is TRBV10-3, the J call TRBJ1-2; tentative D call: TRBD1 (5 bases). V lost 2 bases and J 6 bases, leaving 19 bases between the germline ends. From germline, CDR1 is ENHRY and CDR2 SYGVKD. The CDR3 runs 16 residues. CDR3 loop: CAISERSVVLGDGYTF. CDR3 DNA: TGTGCCATCAGTGAGAGAAGTGTGGTCTTAGGGGATGGCTACACCTTC.

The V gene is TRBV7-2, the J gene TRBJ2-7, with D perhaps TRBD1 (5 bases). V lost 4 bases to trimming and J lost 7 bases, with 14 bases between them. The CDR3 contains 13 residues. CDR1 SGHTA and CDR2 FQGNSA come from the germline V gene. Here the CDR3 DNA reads TGTGCCAGCAGCTCGCTAGGGGCGGATGAGCAGTACTTC. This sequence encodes CASSSLGADEQYF.